The subject of this entry is one TCR beta chain. This sample stems from a study of technical replicates of blood from four donors. Generated by immunoSEQ multiplex PCR, the TCRdb table keeps only in-frame clones and is missing some. The data hold 65,000 to 90,000 clones, with roughly 93% observed a single time. The CDR3 loop spans 14 amino acids. Germline V gene sequence: CDR1 SGHTA, CDR2 FQGNSA. Trimming stripped 1 base from V and 2 bases from J, with 9 bases between. This chain uses TRBV7-2 with TRBJ2-7; possible D gene TRBD1, 5 bases. The TCR sequence derives from a human donor in good health. Sequencing used T cells isolated from PBMCs. The DNA of the CDR3 is TGTGCCAGCAGCTTAGGTACAGGAGCCTACGAGCAGTACTTC. The encoded protein is CASSLGTGAYEQYF.